The 20 T cell receptor beta chains given below trace back to one sample, sequenced in a study of OX40 agonist ivuxolimab in advanced cancers. Sequencing was performed with immunoSEQ multiplex PCR; in TCRdb, only in-frame clones are kept and a portion is missing. Of some 74,000 clones detected, 85% to 90% appear once; the ten largest clones hold approximately 1%. Sequencing used CD4+ or CD8+ T cells sorted from blood, obtained in a trial of the OX40 agonist ivuxolimab. The receptors shown here come from an adult with an advanced solid tumor such as melanoma, head and neck, liver or kidney cancer.

The CDR3 reads CASRQGWNSPLHF. CDR3 in DNA: TGTGCCAGCAGACAAGGATGGAATTCACCCCTCCACTTT. This chain links TRBV6-5 with TRBJ1-6; D gene unclear. The CDR3 covers 13 residues. V dropped 6 bases and J dropped 7 bases, with 10 bases sitting between them. Germline V CDR1 and CDR2: MNHEY, SVGAGI.

The gene calls are TRBV28 and TRBJ1-2, with a weak D call TRBD1 (5 bases). Germline values: CDR1 MDHEN, CDR2 SYDVKM. The V gene lost 5 bases and the J gene lost 7 bases, with 20 bases spanning the gap. The length of the CDR3 is 15 residues. This CDR3 reads CASSPPAGSVFGYTF. The CDR3 coding sequence is TGTGCCAGCAGTCCCCCCGCAGGGTCCGTTTTTGGCTACACCTTC.

This chain connects TRBV4-3 to TRBJ2-2, with 9 bases fitting TRBD1. This CDR3 region has 15 residues. Losses at the gene ends were 4 bases for V and 7 bases for J; bases not matched to a gene: 7. Germline V gene data show CDR1 as LGHNA and CDR2 as YSLEER. The CDR3 DNA sequence: TGCGCCAGCAGCCGCGCACAGGGGGCTGTCGGGGAGCTGTTTTTT. It translates to CASSRAQGAVGELFF.

This sequence joins TRBV7-2 and TRBJ2-1, with 14 nucleotides matching TRBD2. This CDR3 is 16 amino acids long. V lost 2 bases to trimming and J lost 12 bases; unmatched junction nucleotides: 9. From germline, CDR1 is SGHTA and CDR2 FQGNSA. CDR3 region: CASSLQTSGRGLGQFF. The DNA for the CDR3 is TGTGCCAGCAGCTTACAGACTAGCGGGAGGGGGTTGGGGCAGTTCTTC.

In the case of this clone: This sample includes further DNA sequences coding for the same CDR3. This chain links TRBV11-2 with TRBJ2-3; D unclear. The germline V and J ends were trimmed by 2 bases and 2 bases, with 8 bases remaining between them. Germline CDR1 reads SGHAT; CDR2 reads FQNNGV. There are 14 residues in the CDR3. The CDR3 sequence is CASSLSGHTDTQYF. The CDR3 DNA follows: TGTGCCAGCAGCTTATCCGGCCACACAGATACGCAGTATTTT.

This chain connects TRBV7-9 to TRBJ1-3; D possibly uses TRBD1 or TRBD2 (5 bases each). With the DNA end fitting TRBJ2-2 better, the J assignment may be wrong. Germline CDR1 is SEHNR and CDR2 is FQNEAQ (reference sequence). There are 16 residues in the CDR3. The CDR3 protein is CASSNLGAGNTGELFF. CDR3 bases: TGTGCCAGCAGCAACCTCGGGGCAGGGAACACCGGGGAGCTGTTTTTT.

J is TRBJ1-3 and V is TRBV9; tentative D call: TRBD1 (6 bases). Trimming removed 0 bases from V and 0 bases from J, with 19 bases in between. This CDR3 has 19 residues. Germline V gene lookup returns CDR1 SGDLS and CDR2 YYNGEE. The CDR3 region has the DNA TGTGCCAGCAGCGTAGCCGGAAAAGGGGGAGCCCTCTCTGGAAACACCATATATTTT. Residues: CASSVAGKGGALSGNTIYF.

The chain recombines TRBV6-4 with TRBJ2-3, with 9 bases that match TRBD2. The germline V gene has CDR1 MRHNA and CDR2 SNTAGT. Unmatched junction bases numbered 3, after V lost 5 bases and J lost 0 bases. The CDR3 is 15 amino acids. The CDR3 is CASSLSGGSTDTQYF. DNA for the CDR3: TGTGCCAGCAGTCTTAGCGGGGGAAGCACAGATACGCAGTATTTT.

The chain couples TRBV1 to TRBJ1-2. TRBV1 is listed as a pseudogene. This CDR3 comprises 18 residues. In DNA, the CDR3 is TGCACCAGCAGCGCGCGGGGGGGAAGACAGGGGCAAAAAAGTGGCTACACCTTC. Protein: CTSSARGGRQGQKSGYTF.

The chain combines TRBV27 with TRBJ2-7; D is possibly TRBD1 or TRBD2 (6 bases each). Germline V gives CDR1 MNHEY, CDR2 SMNVEV (reference sequence). The CDR3 spans 14 residues. The ends were cut back, 6 bases at V and 2 bases at J, with 14 bases in the middle. Here the CDR3 DNA reads TGTGCCAGCAGCTTCGAGGGGGGCACCTACGAGCAGTACTTC. It translates to CASSFEGGTYEQYF.

The J gene is TRBJ1-5, the V gene TRBV30; D remains unclear. The germline CDR1 and CDR2 sequences are GTSNPN and SVGIG (reference sequence). This CDR3 is 15 amino acids long. V lost 0 bases, J lost 4 bases, and 13 bases lay in between. CDR3 sequence (DNA): TGTGCCTGGAGTGTTGACAATCCGATAAATCAGCCCCAGCATTTT. As protein: CAWSVDNPINQPQHF.

The chain links TRBV28 to TRBJ1-1; D not certain. V lost 5 bases and J lost 4, with 14 bases in between. CDR1 and CDR2 (germline): MDHEN, SYDVKM. The length of the CDR3 is 14 residues. The CDR3 DNA is TGTGCCAGCAGTCTTAGTAGGAGGGTCACTGAAGCTTTCTTT. This codes for CASSLSRRVTEAFF.

This chain connects TRBV6-1 to TRBJ2-7; no firm D call. This CDR3 region has 13 residues. With 7 bases removed from V and 1 base from J, the gap between germline ends came to 11 bases. In germline, CDR1 is MNHNS, CDR2 SASEGT. CDR3 coding DNA: TGTGCCAGCAATCGCGACGGTTCCTACGAGCAGTACTTC. Translation gives CASNRDGSYEQYF.

The chain employs TRBV5-1 and TRBJ2-7, with 8 bases aligning to TRBD2. This CDR3 spans 16 amino acids. Germline V gene lookup returns CDR1 SGHRS and CDR2 YFSETQ. V was pared by 7 bases and J by 5 bases, with 17 bases of the junction left unmatched. As DNA, the CDR3 is TGCGCCAGCTCAAGGTCAGGTTCAGCGGGAGAGAACGAGCAGTACTTC. Translation gives CASSRSGSAGENEQYF. Supplemented by reference TRBV5-1 and TRBJ2-7, the full variable domain reads KAGVTQTPRYLIKTRGQQVTLSCSPISGHRSVSWYQQTPGQGLQFLFEYFSETQRNKGNFPGRFSGRQFSNSRSEMNVSTLELGDSALYLCASSRSGSAGENEQYFGPGTRLTVT.

The chain combines TRBV19 with TRBJ2-1, with a tentative D call TRBD2 (5 bases). The germline V and J ends were trimmed by 6 bases and 9 bases, with 18 bases remaining between them. The CDR3 consists of 14 residues. Germline values: CDR1 LNHDA, CDR2 SQIVND (reference sequence). DNA for the CDR3: TGTGCCAGTAGCAACCAAGGGAGCTGGGGTGAGCAGTTCTTC. This gives the protein CASSNQGSWGEQFF.

This rearrangement joins TRBV7-2 to TRBJ1-2, with 8 nucleotides matching TRBD1. The CDR3 is 16 residues long. CDR1 is SGHTA, CDR2 FQGNSA, per germline. The ends lost 4 bases at V and 0 bases at J; junction bases unmatched: 7. CDR3 coding DNA: TGTGCCAGCAGCTCGGGACAGGTCCGAGCTAACTATGGCTACACCTTC. Translating it yields CASSSGQVRANYGYTF.

This chain joins TRBV27 and TRBJ1-4, with D unresolved. This CDR3 contains 14 residues. Germline V lookup: CDR1 MNHEY, CDR2 SMNVEV (reference sequence). The V end was cut by 1 base, the J end by 8 bases, with 11 bases between. In nucleotides, the CDR3 is TGTGCCAGCAGTTTATGGCGTAACCGGGAAAAACTGTTTTTT. It codes for CASSLWRNREKLFF.

This chain uses TRBV10-3 with TRBJ1-5; D not certain. CDR3 size: 14 residues. Trimming shortened V by 0 bases and J by 3 bases, and 6 bases separated the two germline ends. The germline V gene encodes CDR1 ENHRY and CDR2 SYGVKD. In DNA form, the CDR3 reads TGTGCCATCAGTGAGTCCAGTTCCAATCAGCCCCAGCATTTT. This sequence encodes CAISESSSNQPQHF.

For the CDR3, the DNA is TGTGCCAGTAGTGTAATGAAGGCGCAGCCCCAGCATTTT. It yields the protein CASSVMKAQPQHF. The V call is TRBV19, the J call TRBJ1-5; D is undetermined. V shed 5 bases and J shed 7 bases, with 12 bases lying between them. In germline, CDR1 is LNHDA, CDR2 SQIVND (reference sequence). CDR3 length equals 13 residues. Combining the CDR3 with reference TRBV19 and TRBJ1-5 gives the whole variable domain DGGITQSPKYLFRKEGQNVTLSCEQNLNHDAMYWYRQDPGQGLRLIYYSQIVNDFQKGDIAEGYSVSREKKESFPLTVTSAQKNPTAFYLCASSVMKAQPQHFGDGTRLSIL.

The rearrangement uses TRBV14 and TRBJ1-5; D ambiguous. The CDR3 runs 17 residues. CDR1 and CDR2 (germline): SGHDN, FVKESK. The V gene lost 4 bases and the J gene lost 1 base, with 17 bases spanning the gap. The CDR3 DNA reads TGTGCCAGCAGCCTGGAGGCAGGTTGTTTCAGCAATCAGCCCCAGCATTTT. As protein: CASSLEAGCFSNQPQHF.